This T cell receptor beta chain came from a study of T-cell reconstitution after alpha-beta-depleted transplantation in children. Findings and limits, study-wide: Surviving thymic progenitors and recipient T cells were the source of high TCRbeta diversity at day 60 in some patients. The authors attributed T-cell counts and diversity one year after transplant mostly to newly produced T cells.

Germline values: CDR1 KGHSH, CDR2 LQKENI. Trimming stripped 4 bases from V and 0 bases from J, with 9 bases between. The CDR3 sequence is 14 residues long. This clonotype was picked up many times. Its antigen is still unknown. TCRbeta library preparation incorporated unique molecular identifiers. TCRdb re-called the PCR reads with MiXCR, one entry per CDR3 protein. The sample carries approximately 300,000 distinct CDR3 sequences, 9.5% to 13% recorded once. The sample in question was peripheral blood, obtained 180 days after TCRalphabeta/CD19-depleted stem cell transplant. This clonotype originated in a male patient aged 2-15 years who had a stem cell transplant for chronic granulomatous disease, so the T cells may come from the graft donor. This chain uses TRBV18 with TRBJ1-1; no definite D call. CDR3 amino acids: CASSLKPLNTEAFF. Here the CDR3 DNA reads TGTGCCAGCTCACTTAAACCGTTGAACACTGAAGCTTTCTTT.